Shown below are 5 T cell receptor beta chains from a single sample sequenced in a study of cytomegalovirus exposure and HLA in healthy donors. 13 Jbeta primers and 60 Vbeta primers were used for the PCR. TCRdb's table, derived via immunoSEQ multiplex PCR, lists solely in-frame clones and lacks some. The data contain some 170,000 clones, 77% of them singletons. Sequencing was carried out using PBMCs. The receptors shown here come from a woman between 25 and 40 years old in good health and CMV-seronegative.

This clone was found a few times. The genes are TRBV6-1 and TRBJ2-3; the match to TRBD2 covers 9 bases. The CDR3 has 16 residues. Germline-derived CDR1 and CDR2 are MNHNS and SASEGT. V gave up 2 bases and J gave up 7 bases; unmatched junction bases: 10. Written as DNA, the CDR3 is TGTGCCAGCAGTGAAAGTTTGGCGGGAGGGACACATACGCAGTATTTT. Translated: CASSESLAGGTHTQYF.

This sequence joins TRBV4-1 and TRBJ1-6; D remains unclear. The CDR3 totals 14 residues. The V gene lost 1 base and the J gene lost 7 bases, with 8 bases spanning the gap. CDR1 is MGHRA and CDR2 is YSYEKL in the germline V gene. The CDR3 reads CASSQARGNSPLHF. CDR3 nucleotide sequence: TGCGCCAGCAGCCAAGCGCGAGGGAATTCACCCCTCCACTTT.

J is TRBJ1-2 and V is TRBV6-1; 8 bases map to TRBD1. Germline V gene sequence: CDR1 MNHNS, CDR2 SASEGT. The CDR3 extends over 15 amino acids. V lost 5 bases to trimming and J lost 5 bases; unmatched junction nucleotides: 10. CDR3: CASSQGRTGRYGYTF. The CDR3 nucleotides are TGTGCCAGCAGTCAAGGAAGGACAGGGCGGTATGGCTACACCTTC.

The V call is TRBV6-5, the J call TRBJ2-7, with D possibly matching TRBD2 (5 bases). V was pared by 8 bases and J by 0 bases, with 8 bases between. Germline CDR1 and CDR2: MNHEY and SVGAGI. The CDR3 length is 12 residues. CDR3: CASSGSSYEQYF. For the CDR3, the DNA is TGTGCCAGCTCGGGGAGCTCCTACGAGCAGTACTTC.

The chain is built from TRBV15 and TRBJ2-7; 10 bases are a match to TRBD1. V shed 3 bases, J shed 5 bases, and the junction held 4 bases outside the gene matches. This CDR3 contains 14 residues. The germline gives CDR1 LNHNV, CDR2 YYDKDF (reference sequence). For the CDR3, the DNA is TGTGCCACCAGCAGGACAGGGGGCGGGGACGAGCAGTACTTC. It encodes CATSRTGGGDEQYF.